This TCR beta chain was profiled in a study of blood T cell repertoires in COVID-19. Study-level information: Whether acute or convalescent, the COVID-19 samples came from the United States, Italy and Spain.

Categorization into cohorts depended on clinical history that participants reported. The CDR3 totals 16 residues. Germline CDR1 and CDR2: SGHRS and YFSETQ. V lost 1 base to trimming and J lost 6 bases, with 17 bases between them. Clones were read by immunoSEQ multiplex PCR, and TCRdb kept only the in-frame ones, dropping some. The sample lists some 200,000 clones; approximately 86% were seen once. This TCR was sampled from a woman aged 60-75 years with acute COVID-19. Sequencing was done on a sample of PBMCs or T cells enriched from blood (not recorded which). The chain is built from TRBV5-1 and TRBJ2-4; D is perhaps TRBD2 (6 bases). The CDR3 loop reads CASSLYAGSTSNIQYF. The CDR3 DNA reads as TGCGCCAGCAGCTTGTATGCGGGGTCAACCTCAAACATTCAGTACTTC.